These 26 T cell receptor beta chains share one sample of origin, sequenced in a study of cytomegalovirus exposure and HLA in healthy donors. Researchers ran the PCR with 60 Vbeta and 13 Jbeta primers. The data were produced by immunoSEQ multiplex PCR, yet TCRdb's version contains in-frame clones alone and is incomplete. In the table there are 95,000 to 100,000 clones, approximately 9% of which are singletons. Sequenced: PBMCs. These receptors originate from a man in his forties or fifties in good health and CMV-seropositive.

This CDR3 is CASTWRGWRTGELFF. CDR3 bases: TGTGCCAGCACCTGGCGGGGGTGGAGGACCGGGGAGCTGTTTTTT. The chain employs TRBV28 and TRBJ2-2; 7 positions agree with TRBD2. This CDR3 has 15 residues. Trimming removed 7 bases from V and 5 bases from J; junction bases left unmatched: 10. CDR1 is MDHEN and CDR2 is SYDVKM in the germline V gene.

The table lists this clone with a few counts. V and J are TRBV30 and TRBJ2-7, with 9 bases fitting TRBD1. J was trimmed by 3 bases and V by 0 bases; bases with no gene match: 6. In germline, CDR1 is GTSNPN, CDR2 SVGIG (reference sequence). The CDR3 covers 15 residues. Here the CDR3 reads CAWSVPSDRGYEQYF. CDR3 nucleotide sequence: TGTGCCTGGAGTGTACCGTCGGACAGGGGCTACGAGCAGTACTTC.

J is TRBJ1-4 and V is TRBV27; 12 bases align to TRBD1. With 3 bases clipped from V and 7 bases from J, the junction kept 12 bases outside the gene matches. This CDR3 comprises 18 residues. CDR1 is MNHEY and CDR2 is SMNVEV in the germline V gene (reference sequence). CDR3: CASSFFPGQGAAGEKLFF. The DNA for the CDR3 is TGTGCCAGCAGTTTTTTCCCGGGACAGGGGGCGGCGGGTGAAAAACTGTTTTTT.

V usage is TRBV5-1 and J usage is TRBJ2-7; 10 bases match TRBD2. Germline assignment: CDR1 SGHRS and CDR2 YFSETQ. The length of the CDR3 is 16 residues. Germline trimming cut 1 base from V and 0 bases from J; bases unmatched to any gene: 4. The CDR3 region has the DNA TGCGCCAGCAGCTTGCGGGCTAGCGGGAGCTCCTACGAGCAGTACTTC. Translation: CASSLRASGSSYEQYF.

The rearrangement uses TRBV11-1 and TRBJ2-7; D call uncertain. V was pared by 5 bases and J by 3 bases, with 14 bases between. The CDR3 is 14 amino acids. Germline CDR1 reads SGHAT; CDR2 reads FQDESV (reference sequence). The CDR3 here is CASSISGRHYEQYF. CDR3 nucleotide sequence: TGTGCCAGCAGCATTTCCGGCAGACACTACGAGCAGTACTTC.

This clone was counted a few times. The CDR3 is CASSSLVAGPYNEQFF. The CDR3 region has the DNA TGTGCCAGCAGCTCCCTCGTAGCGGGACCTTACAATGAGCAGTTCTTC. This chain joins TRBV7-9 and TRBJ2-1; 8 bases line up with TRBD2. Losses at the gene ends were 4 bases for V and 4 bases for J; bases not matched to a gene: 9. In germline, CDR1 is SEHNR, CDR2 FQNEAQ (reference sequence). CDR3 length: 16 residues.

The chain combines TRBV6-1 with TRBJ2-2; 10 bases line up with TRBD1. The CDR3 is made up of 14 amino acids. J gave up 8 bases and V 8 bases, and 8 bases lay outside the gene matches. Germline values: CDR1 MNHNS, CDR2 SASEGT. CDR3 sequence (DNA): TGTGCCAGCGGGGGGACAGGGGCCTTGGGGGAGCTGTTTTTT. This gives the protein CASGGTGALGELFF.

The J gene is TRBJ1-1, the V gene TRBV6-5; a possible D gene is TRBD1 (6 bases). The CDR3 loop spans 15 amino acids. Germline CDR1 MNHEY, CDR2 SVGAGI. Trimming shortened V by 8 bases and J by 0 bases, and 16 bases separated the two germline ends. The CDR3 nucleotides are TGTGCCAGCTCAAAGGGGGGGTCTTTGAACACTGAAGCTTTCTTT. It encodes CASSKGGSLNTEAFF.

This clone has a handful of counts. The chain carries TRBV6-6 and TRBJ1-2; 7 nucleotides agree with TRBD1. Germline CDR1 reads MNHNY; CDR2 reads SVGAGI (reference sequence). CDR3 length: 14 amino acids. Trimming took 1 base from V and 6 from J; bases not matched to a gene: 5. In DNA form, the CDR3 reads TGTGCCAGCAGTTACTTACCCGGGACAGATGGCTACACCTTC. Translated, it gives CASSYLPGTDGYTF.

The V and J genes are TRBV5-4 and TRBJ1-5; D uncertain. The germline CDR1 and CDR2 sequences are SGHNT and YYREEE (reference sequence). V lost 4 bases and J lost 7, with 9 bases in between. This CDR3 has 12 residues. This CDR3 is CASSAFGQPQHF. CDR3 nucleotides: TGTGCCAGCAGCGCATTTGGCCAGCCCCAGCATTTT.

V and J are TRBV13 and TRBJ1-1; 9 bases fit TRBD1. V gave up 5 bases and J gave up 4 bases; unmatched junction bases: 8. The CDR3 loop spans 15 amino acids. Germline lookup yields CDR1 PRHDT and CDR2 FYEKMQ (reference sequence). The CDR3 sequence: CASSTAGTGPTEAFF. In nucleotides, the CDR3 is TGTGCCAGCAGCACTGCCGGGACAGGGCCCACTGAAGCTTTCTTT. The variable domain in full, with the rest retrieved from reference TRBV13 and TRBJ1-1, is AAGVIQSPRHLIKEKRETATLKCYPIPRHDTVYWYQQGPGQDPQFLISFYEKMQSDKGSIPDRFSAQQFSDYHSELNMSSLELGDSALYFCASSTAGTGPTEAFFGQGTRLTVV.

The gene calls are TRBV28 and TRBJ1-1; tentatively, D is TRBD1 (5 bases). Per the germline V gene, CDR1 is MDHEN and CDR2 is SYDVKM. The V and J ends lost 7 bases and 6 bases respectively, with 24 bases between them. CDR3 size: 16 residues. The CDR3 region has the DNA TGTGCCAGCACTCCGGCTTCCCGGGGGAGAAGGGCTGAAGCTTTCTTT. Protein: CASTPASRGRRAEAFF.

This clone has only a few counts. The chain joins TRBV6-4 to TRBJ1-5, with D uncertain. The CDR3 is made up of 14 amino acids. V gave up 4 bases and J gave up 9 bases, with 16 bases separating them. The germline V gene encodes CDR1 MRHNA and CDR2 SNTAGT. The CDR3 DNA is TGTGCCAGCAGTGGGAAGGCAGGATCATGGCCCCAGCATTTT. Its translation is CASSGKAGSWPQHF.

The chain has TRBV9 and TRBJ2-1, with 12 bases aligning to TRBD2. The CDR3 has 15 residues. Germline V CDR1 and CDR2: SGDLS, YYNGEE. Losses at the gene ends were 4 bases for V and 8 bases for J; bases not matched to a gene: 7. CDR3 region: CASSPRLAGEYEQFF. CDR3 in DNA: TGTGCCAGCAGCCCCCGACTAGCGGGAGAATATGAGCAGTTCTTC.

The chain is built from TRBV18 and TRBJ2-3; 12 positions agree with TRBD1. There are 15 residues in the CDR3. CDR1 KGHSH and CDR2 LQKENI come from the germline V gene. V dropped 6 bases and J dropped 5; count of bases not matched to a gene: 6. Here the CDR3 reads CASSAGTGGLDTQYF. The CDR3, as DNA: TGTGCCAGCTCGGCGGGGACAGGGGGCTTAGATACGCAGTATTTT.

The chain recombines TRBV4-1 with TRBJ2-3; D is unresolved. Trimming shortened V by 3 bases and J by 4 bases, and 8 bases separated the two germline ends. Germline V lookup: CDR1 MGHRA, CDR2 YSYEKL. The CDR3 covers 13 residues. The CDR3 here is CASSQAPSDTQYF. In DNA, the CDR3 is TGCGCCAGCAGCCAGGCCCCCTCAGATACGCAGTATTTT.

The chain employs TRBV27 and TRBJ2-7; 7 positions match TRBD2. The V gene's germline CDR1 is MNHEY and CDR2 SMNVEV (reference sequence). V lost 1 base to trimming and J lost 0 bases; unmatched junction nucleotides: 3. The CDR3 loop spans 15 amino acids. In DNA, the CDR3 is TGTGCCAGCAGTTTATTGGAGCGGGGCTCCTACGAGCAGTACTTC. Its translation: CASSLLERGSYEQYF.

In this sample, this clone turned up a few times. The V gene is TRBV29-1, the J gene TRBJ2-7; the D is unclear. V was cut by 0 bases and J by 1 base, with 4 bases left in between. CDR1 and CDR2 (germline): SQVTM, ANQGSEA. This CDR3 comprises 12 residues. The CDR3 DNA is TGCAGCGTTGAAGACCATTCCTACGAGCAGTACTTC. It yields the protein CSVEDHSYEQYF.

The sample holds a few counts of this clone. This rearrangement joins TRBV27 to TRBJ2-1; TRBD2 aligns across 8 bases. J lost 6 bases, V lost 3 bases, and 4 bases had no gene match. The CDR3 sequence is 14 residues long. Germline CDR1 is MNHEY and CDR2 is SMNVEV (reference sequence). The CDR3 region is CASSLRAGGNEQFF. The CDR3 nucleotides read TGTGCCAGCAGTTTGAGGGCGGGAGGCAATGAGCAGTTCTTC.

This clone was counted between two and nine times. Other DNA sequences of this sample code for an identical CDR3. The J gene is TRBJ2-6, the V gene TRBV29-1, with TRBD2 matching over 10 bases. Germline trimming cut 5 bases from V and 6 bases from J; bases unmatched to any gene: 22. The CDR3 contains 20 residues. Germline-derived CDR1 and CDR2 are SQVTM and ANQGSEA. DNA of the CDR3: TGCAGCGTTCAAACAACCAGAGGACTAGCGGCCTCTGGGGCGGCCAACGTCCTGACTTTC. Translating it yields CSVQTTRGLAASGAANVLTF.

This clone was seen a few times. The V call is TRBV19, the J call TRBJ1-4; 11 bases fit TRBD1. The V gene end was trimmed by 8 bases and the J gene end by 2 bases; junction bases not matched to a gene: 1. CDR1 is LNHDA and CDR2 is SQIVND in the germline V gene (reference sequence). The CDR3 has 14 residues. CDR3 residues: CASRTGGTNEKLFF. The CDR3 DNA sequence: TGTGCCAGTCGGACAGGGGGCACTAATGAAAAACTGTTTTTT.

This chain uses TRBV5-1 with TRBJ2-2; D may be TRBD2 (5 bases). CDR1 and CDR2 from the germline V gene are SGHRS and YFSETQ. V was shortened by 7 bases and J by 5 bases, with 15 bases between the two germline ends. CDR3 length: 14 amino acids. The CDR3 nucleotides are TGCGCCAGCGCGGGCGCGTCGGGGACCGGGGAGCTGTTTTTT. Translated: CASAGASGTGELFF.

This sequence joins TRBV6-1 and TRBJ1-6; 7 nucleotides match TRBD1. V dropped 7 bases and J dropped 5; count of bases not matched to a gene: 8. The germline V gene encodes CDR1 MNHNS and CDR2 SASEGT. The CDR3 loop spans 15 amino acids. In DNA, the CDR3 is TGTGCCAGCATCACTCCGGGACAGAATAATTCACCCCTCCACTTT. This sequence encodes CASITPGQNNSPLHF.

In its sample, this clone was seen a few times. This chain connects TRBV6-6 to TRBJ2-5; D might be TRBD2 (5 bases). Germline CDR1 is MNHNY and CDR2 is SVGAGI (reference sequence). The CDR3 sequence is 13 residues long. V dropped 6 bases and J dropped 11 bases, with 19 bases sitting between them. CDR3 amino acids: CASSGKALGEQYF. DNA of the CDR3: TGTGCCAGCAGCGGGAAGGCCCTTGGAGAGCAGTACTTC.

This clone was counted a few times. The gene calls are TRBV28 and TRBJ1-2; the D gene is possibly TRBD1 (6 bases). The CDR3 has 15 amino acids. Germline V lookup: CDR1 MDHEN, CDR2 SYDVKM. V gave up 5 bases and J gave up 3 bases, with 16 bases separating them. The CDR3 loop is CASSPIWGLDYGYTF. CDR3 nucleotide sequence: TGTGCCAGCAGTCCCATCTGGGGGCTGGACTATGGCTACACCTTC.

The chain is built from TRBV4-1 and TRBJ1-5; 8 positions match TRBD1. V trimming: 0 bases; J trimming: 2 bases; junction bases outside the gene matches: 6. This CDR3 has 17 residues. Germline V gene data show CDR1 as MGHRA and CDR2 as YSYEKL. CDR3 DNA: TGCGCCAGCAGCCAAGAAGAGACAGGGGCACGCAATCAGCCCCAGCATTTT. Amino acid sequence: CASSQEETGARNQPQHF.